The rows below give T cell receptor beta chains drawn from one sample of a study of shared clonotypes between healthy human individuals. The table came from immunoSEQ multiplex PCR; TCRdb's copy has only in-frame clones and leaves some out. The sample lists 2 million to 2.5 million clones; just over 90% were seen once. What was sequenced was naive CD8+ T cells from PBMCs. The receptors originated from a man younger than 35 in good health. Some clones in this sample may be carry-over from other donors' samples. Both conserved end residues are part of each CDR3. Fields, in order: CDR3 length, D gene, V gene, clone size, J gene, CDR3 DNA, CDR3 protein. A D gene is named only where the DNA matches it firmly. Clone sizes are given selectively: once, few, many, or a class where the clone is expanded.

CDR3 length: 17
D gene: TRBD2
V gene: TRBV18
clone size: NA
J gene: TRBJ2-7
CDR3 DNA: TGTGCCAGCTCACCACACCAGCGGGAGCGCATTGTGGACGAGCAGTACTTC
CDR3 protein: CASSPHQRERIVDEQYF

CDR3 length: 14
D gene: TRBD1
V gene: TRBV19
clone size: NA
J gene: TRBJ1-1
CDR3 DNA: TGTGCCAGTAGTATACCGCGACAGGGCACTGAAGCTTTCTTT
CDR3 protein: CASSIPRQGTEAFF

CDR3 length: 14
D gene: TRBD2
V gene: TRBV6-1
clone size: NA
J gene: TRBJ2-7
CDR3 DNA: TGTGCCAGCAGTGATCGCGGGAGCTCCTACGAGCAGTACTTC
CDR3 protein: CASSDRGSSYEQYF

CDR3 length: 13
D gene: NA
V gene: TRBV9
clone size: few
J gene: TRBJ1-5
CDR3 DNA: TGTGCCAGCAACGGAGGAGACAATCAGCCCCAGCATTTT
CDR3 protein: CASNGGDNQPQHF

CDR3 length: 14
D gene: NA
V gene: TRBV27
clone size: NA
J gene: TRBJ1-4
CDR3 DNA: TGTGCCAGCACTGTTGGGGGCGGGAGGGAAAAACTGTTTTTT
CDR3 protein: CASTVGGGREKLFF

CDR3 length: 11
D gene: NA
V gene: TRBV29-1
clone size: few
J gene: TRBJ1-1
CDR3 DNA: TGCAGCGTTGAGGGCCCCACTGAAGCTTTCTTT
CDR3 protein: CSVEGPTEAFF

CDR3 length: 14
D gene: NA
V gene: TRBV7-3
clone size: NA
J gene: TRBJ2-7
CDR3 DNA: TGTGCCAGCAGCTTATCTGGGGGAGCCTACGAGCAGTACTTC
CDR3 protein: CASSLSGGAYEQYF

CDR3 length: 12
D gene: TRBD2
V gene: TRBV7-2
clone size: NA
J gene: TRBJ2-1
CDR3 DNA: TGTGCCAGCTCCAAAACGGGAGGAGAGCAGTTCTTC
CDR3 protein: CASSKTGGEQFF

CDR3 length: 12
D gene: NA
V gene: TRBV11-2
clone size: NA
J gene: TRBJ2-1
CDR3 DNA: TGTGCCACAGGGACAGCGGGGAATGAGCAGTTCTTC
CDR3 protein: CATGTAGNEQFF

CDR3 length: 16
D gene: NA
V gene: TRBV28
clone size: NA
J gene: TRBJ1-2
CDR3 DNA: TGTGCCAGCAGTTACCGGCAGCGATCCAGAAACTATGGCTACACCTTC
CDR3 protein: CASSYRQRSRNYGYTF

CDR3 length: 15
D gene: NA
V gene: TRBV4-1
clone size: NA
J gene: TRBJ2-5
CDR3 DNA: TGCGCCAGCAGCCAAGGGCCGTTCCCGGGAGAGACCCAGTACTTC
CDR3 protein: CASSQGPFPGETQYF

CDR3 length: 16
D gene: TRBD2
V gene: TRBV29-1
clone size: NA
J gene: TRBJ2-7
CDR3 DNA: TGCAGCGTTGTCGGTTCGTCCAGCGGGAAATCCTACGAGCAGTACTTC
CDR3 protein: CSVVGSSSGKSYEQYF

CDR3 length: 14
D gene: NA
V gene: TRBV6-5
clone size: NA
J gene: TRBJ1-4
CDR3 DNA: TGTGCCAGCAGGCCCGGGACCACTAATGAAAAACTGTTTTTT
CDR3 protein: CASRPGTTNEKLFF

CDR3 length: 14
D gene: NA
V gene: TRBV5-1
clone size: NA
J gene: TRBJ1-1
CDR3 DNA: TGCGCCAGCAGCCCTAGGGGGAGGGACGCTGAAGCTTTCTTT
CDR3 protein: CASSPRGRDAEAFF

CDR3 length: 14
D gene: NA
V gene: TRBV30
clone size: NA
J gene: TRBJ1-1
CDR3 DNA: TGTGCCTGGAGCTTGCTGGGGGGGAACACTGAAGCTTTCTTT
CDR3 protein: CAWSLLGGNTEAFF

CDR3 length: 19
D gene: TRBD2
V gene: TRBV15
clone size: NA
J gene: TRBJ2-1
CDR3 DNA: TGTGCCACCAGCGGAAACCATCCCGGGACTAGCGGGAATGGCGATGAGCAGTTCTTC
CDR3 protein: CATSGNHPGTSGNGDEQFF

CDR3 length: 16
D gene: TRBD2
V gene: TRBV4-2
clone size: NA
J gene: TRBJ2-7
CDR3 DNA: TGTGCCAGCAGCCAGAACGGACTAGCGGGACTTTACGAGCAGTACTTC
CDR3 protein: CASSQNGLAGLYEQYF

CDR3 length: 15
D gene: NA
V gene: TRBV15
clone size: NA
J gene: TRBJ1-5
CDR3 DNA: TGTGCCACCAGCAGAGATCGCACAGGGCATCAGCCCCAGCATTTT
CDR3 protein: CATSRDRTGHQPQHF

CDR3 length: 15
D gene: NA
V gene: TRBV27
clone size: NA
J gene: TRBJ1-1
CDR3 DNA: TGTGCCAGCAGTTTAGGGGGCCGTCGGAACACTGAAGCTTTCTTT
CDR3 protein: CASSLGGRRNTEAFF

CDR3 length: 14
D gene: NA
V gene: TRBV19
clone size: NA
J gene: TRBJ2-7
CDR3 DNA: TGTGCCAGTAGTATCGTCCCAAAACCCCACGAGCAGTACTTC
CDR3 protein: CASSIVPKPHEQYF

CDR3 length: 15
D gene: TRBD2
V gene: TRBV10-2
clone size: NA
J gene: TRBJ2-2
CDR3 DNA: TGCGCCAGCACCCCCCGGGACTACCTCACCGGGGAGCTGTTTTTT
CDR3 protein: CASTPRDYLTGELFF

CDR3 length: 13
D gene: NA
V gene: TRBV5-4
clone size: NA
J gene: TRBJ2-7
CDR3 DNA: TGTGCCAGCGGCTACGGGACGGTCGGCGAGCAGTACTTC
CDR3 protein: CASGYGTVGEQYF

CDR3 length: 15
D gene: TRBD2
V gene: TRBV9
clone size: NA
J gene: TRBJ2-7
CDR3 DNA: TGTGCCAGCAGCGTCGGCGGGAGAAGTGCCCACGAGCAGTACTTC
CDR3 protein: CASSVGGRSAHEQYF

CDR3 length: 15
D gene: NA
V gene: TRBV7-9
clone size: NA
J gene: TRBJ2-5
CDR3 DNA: TGTGCCAGCAGCTTGGAGGAAGGGTGGCAAGAGACCCAGTACTTC
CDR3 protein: CASSLEEGWQETQYF

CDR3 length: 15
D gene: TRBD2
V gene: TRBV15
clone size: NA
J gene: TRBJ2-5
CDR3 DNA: TGTGCCACCAGCAGGGGACTAGCGGGACAAGAGACCCAGTACTTC
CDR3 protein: CATSRGLAGQETQYF

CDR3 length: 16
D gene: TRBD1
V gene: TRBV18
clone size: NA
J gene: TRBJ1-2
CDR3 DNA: TGTGCCAGCTCACCCCCGGACAGGGGCCCTAACTATGGCTACACCTTC
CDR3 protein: CASSPPDRGPNYGYTF

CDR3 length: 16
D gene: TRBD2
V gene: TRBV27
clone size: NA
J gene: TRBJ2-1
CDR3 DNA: TGTGCCAGCAGTTTAACTCCTAGCGGGAGTATCTATGAGCAGTTCTTC
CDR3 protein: CASSLTPSGSIYEQFF

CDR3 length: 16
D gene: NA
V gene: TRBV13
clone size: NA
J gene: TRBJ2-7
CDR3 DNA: TGTGCCAGCAGCTTAGGTCCGGGGGAGATGCCCTACGAGCAGTACTTC
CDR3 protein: CASSLGPGEMPYEQYF

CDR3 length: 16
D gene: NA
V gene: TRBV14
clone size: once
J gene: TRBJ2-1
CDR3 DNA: TGTGCCAGCAGCCCCCAAAGGCTAGCGCCCTACAATGAGCAGTTCTTC
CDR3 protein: CASSPQRLAPYNEQFF

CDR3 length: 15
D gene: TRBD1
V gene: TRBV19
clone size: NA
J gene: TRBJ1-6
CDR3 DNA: TGTGCCAGTAGTTCGGGGACAGGGGGACAATCACCCCTCCACTTT
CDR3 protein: CASSSGTGGQSPLHF

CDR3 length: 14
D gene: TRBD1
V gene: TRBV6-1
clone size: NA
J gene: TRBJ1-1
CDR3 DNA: TGTGCCAGCAGCCCCATAGGGACAGGGGTTGAAGCTTTCTTT
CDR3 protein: CASSPIGTGVEAFF

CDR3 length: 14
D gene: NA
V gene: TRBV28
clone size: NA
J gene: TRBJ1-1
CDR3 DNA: TGTGCCAGCAGTCCCAGGGGCTTGAACACTGAAGCTTTCTTT
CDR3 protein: CASSPRGLNTEAFF

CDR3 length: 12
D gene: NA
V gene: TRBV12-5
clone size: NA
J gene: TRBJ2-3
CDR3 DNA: TGTGCTAGTGGGATTGGTACAGATACGCAGTATTTT
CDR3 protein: CASGIGTDTQYF

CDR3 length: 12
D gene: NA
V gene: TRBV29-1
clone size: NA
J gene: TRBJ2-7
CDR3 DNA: TGCAGCGTTTTCGAGGGGAACGGCGAGCAGTACTTC
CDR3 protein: CSVFEGNGEQYF

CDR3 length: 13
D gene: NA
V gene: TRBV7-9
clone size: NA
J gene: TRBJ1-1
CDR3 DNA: TGTGCCAGCAGCTTAGCGGCGTCAGAGGGAGCTTTCTTT
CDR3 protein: CASSLAASEGAFF

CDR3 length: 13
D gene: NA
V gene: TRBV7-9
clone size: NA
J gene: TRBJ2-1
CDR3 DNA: TGTGCCAGCAGCTTATTCAGCTCGAATGAGCAGTTCTTC
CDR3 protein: CASSLFSSNEQFF

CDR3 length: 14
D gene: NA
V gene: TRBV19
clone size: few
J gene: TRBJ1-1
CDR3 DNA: TGTGCCAGTAAGACATTCGCTAAAAACACTGAAGCTTTCTTT
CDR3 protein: CASKTFAKNTEAFF

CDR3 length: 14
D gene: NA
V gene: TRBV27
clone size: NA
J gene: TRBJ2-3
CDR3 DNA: TGTGCCAGCAGTTTGGGACTTAGCACAGATACGCAGTATTTT
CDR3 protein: CASSLGLSTDTQYF

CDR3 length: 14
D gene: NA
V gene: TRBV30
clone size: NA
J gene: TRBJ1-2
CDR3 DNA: TGTGCCTGGAGTGGCCGAACAGGGAACTATGGCTACACCTTC
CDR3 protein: CAWSGRTGNYGYTF

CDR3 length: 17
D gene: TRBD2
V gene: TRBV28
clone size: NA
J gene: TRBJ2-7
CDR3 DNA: TGTGCCAGCAGCGGATCGACAACTAGCGATAGCTCCTACGAGCAGTACTTC
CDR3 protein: CASSGSTTSDSSYEQYF

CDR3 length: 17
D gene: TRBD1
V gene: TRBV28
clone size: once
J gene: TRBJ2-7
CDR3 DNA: TGTGCCAGTAGACCGGGACAGGGGAAGAGTTGGGGTTACGAGCAGTACTTC
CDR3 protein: CASRPGQGKSWGYEQYF

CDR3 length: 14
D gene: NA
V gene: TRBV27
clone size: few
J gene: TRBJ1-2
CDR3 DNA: TGTGCCAGCAGCCCTCAGGGAGAATACTATGGCTACACCTTC
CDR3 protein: CASSPQGEYYGYTF

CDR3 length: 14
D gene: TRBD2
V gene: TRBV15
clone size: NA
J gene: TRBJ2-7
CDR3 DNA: TGTGCCACCAACCCTGGGGAGGGGCTATACGAGCAGTACTTC
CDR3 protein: CATNPGEGLYEQYF

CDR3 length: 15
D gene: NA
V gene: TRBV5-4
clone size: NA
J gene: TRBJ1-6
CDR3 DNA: TGTGCCAGCAGCTCGAGTGGGGGCTGGGATTCACCCCTCCACTTT
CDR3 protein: CASSSSGGWDSPLHF

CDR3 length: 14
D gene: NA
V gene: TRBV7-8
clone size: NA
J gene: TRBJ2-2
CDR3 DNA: TGTGCCAGCAGCTCAGGGGCCTCAGGCGGGGAGCTGTTTTTT
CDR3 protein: CASSSGASGGELFF

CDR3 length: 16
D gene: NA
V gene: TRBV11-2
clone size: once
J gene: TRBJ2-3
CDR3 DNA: TGTGCCAGCAGCTTAGATCTTAAGGCCGACACAGATACGCAGTATTTT
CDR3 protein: CASSLDLKADTDTQYF

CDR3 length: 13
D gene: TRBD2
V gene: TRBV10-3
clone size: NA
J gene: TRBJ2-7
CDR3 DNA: TGTGCCATCGCGGTAGCGGGGGACTACGAGCAGTACTTC
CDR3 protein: CAIAVAGDYEQYF

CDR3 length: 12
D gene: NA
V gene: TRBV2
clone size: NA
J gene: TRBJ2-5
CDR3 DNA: TGTGCCAGCATGATGGCTCTTGAGACCCAGTACTTC
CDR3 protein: CASMMALETQYF

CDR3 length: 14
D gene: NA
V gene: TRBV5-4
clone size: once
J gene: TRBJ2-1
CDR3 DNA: TGTGCCAGCAGCTTAGGGACGGAGTACAATGAGCAGTTCTTC
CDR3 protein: CASSLGTEYNEQFF

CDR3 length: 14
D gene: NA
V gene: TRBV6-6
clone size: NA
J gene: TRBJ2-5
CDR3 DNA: TGTGCCAGCAGTCCCGGGGACGGCCAAGAGACCCAGTACTTC
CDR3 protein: CASSPGDGQETQYF